A single sample gave rise to the 29 T cell receptor beta chains below, sequenced in a study of T cell responses to AZD1222 COVID-19 vaccine. Here immunoSEQ multiplex PCR was the method, and the copy in TCRdb shows in-frame clones only, minus some. The table includes fewer than 120,000 clones, approximately 94% detected once. The starting material was peripheral blood, obtained 28 days after the second AZD1222 dose. These receptors were obtained from an adult who received the AZD1222 COVID-19 vaccine.

This chain uses TRBV7-2 with TRBJ2-7; 8 bases align to TRBD1. Per the germline V gene, CDR1 is SGHTA and CDR2 is FQGNSA. The CDR3 sequence is 14 residues long. With 5 bases clipped from V and 8 bases from J, the junction kept 11 bases outside the gene matches. In nucleotides, the CDR3 is TGTGCCAGCAGCGCCACCGGGACAGGCCTACAGCAGTACTTC. Its translation is CASSATGTGLQQYF.

The chain recombines TRBV12-3 or TRBV12-4 with TRBJ2-7, with D tentatively TRBD1 (5 bases). This CDR3 region has 13 residues. Trimming took off 5 bases at V and 7 bases at J, with 15 bases between the two ends. The CDR3 spells CASSRAGHGEQYF. Written as DNA, the CDR3 is TGTGCCAGCAGTAGGGCAGGGCATGGGGAGCAGTACTTC.

The rearrangement uses TRBV6-2 or TRBV6-3 and TRBJ2-1; TRBD2 matches 9 bases. The germline gives CDR1 MNHEY, CDR2 SVGEGT. Trimming removed 5 bases from V and 9 bases from J; junction bases left unmatched: 11. The CDR3 sequence is 15 residues long. CDR3 protein: CASSHGPSGEVEQFF. The CDR3 DNA is TGTGCCAGCAGTCACGGGCCTAGCGGGGAGGTTGAGCAGTTCTTC.

This clone came up once. The rearrangement links TRBV4-2 to TRBJ1-5; D unclear. From germline, CDR1 is LGHNA and CDR2 YNFKEQ. The CDR3 contains 13 residues. V gave up 0 bases and J gave up 7 bases, with 7 bases separating them. DNA of the CDR3: TGTGCCAGCAGCCAAGATTTAAGGCAGCCCCAGCATTTT. Residues: CASSQDLRQPQHF.

This rearrangement joins TRBV30 to TRBJ1-5; D remains unclear. The ends were cut back, 0 bases at V and 3 bases at J, with 12 bases in the middle. The CDR3 is 15 residues long. Germline V gives CDR1 GTSNPN, CDR2 SVGIG (reference sequence). CDR3 sequence reads: CAWSVRSPFNQPQHF. CDR3 coding DNA: TGTGCCTGGAGTGTACGTTCGCCTTTCAATCAGCCCCAGCATTTT.

The chain employs TRBV6-5 and TRBJ1-1; possible D gene TRBD1, 6 bases. This CDR3 is 15 amino acids long. Trimming left V 6 bases short and J 4 bases short, with 18 bases between. Germline CDR1 and CDR2: MNHEY and SVGAGI. The CDR3 loop reads CASSWGGLSSTEAFF. CDR3 coding DNA: TGTGCCAGCAGCTGGGGGGGGCTCTCGAGCACTGAAGCTTTCTTT.

CDR3 sequence: CASTRGPDYEQYF. CDR3 DNA: TGCGCCAGCACCCGGGGACCCGATTACGAGCAGTACTTC. The chain uses TRBV23-1 and TRBJ2-7; D might be TRBD1 or TRBD2, each matching 5 bases. Being an ORF, TRBV23-1 has a function that is uncertain. Trimming took 7 bases from V and 4 from J, leaving 14 bases between them. The CDR3 is 13 amino acids.

The gene calls are TRBV25-1 and TRBJ2-7; TRBD2 matches 13 bases. The CDR3 is 14 residues long. Germline V gene lookup returns CDR1 MGHDK and CDR2 SYGVNS. The V and J ends lost 4 bases and 5 bases, in that order; junction bases with no gene match: 2. The DNA of the CDR3 is TGTGCCAGCAGTGCGACTAGCGGGGGGAACGAGCAGTACTTC. Translating it yields CASSATSGGNEQYF.

The CDR3, as DNA: TGTGCCAGCAGCTTAACAGCGCCTGAAGCTTTCTTT. Its protein is CASSLTAPEAFF. The chain carries TRBV13 and TRBJ1-1; D gene ambiguous. The CDR3 length is 12 residues. V dropped 2 bases and J dropped 6 bases, with 7 bases sitting between them. The germline gives CDR1 PRHDT, CDR2 FYEKMQ (reference sequence).

This rearrangement joins TRBV19 to TRBJ2-7; D unresolved. The germline V gene has CDR1 LNHDA and CDR2 SQIVND (reference sequence). This CDR3 has 14 residues. The germline V and J ends were trimmed by 4 bases and 2 bases, with 12 bases remaining between them. CDR3 DNA: TGTGCCAGTAGTACAGGAGCCGTAACCTACGAGCAGTACTTC. Its protein is CASSTGAVTYEQYF.

The chain carries TRBV11-2 and TRBJ1-5, with D possibly being TRBD1 (5 bases). The CDR3 consists of 14 residues. Germline-derived CDR1 and CDR2 are SGHAT and FQNNGV. V shed 6 bases and J shed 2 bases, with 11 bases lying between them. The CDR3 sequence: CASRGGLGNQPQHF. CDR3 nucleotide sequence: TGTGCCAGCAGGGGGGGTTTGGGCAATCAGCCCCAGCATTTT.

The CDR3 DNA follows: TGTGCCAGCAGCAAAGTGGGACAGGGGAGGATTTTTAAGGAGACCCAGTACTTC. Its protein product is CASSKVGQGRIFKETQYF. J is TRBJ2-5 and V is TRBV21-1; the listed D gene, TRBD1, was not tested against the DNA. TRBV21-1 is assigned pseudogene status. The CDR3 loop spans 18 amino acids.

The rearrangement joins TRBV19 to TRBJ1-5, with 7 bases identical to TRBD1. The germline V gene encodes CDR1 LNHDA and CDR2 SQIVND (reference sequence). The CDR3 spans 14 residues. V lost 6 bases, J lost 2 bases, and 4 bases stayed unmatched. The CDR3 DNA reads as TGTGCCAGTAGCCGCGGGACAGGCAATCAGCCCCAGCATTTT. It codes for CASSRGTGNQPQHF. Looking up the rest from reference TRBV19 and TRBJ1-5 gives the full variable domain: DGGITQSPKYLFRKEGQNVTLSCEQNLNHDAMYWYRQDPGQGLRLIYYSQIVNDFQKGDIAEGYSVSREKKESFPLTVTSAQKNPTAFYLCASSRGTGNQPQHFGDGTRLSIL.

Concerning this clone itself: Compared with germline, one end of the junction differs, possibly owing to a read error. The chain has TRBV19 and TRBJ2-2; D unresolved. This CDR3 region has 16 residues. In germline, CDR1 is LNHDA, CDR2 SQIVND (reference sequence). The CDR3 sequence: CVSNGPTSTHTGELFF. The CDR3 DNA sequence: TGTGTCAGTAATGGCCCTACTTCGACCCACACCGGGGAGCTGTTTTTT. Using reference TRBV19 and TRBJ2-2 for the parts outside the CDR3, the full variable domain is DGGITQSPKYLFRKEGQNVTLSCEQNLNHDAMYWYRQDPGQGLRLIYYSQIVNDFQKGDIAEGYSVSREKKESFPLTVTSAQKNPTAFYLCVSNGPTSTHTGELFFGEGSRLTVL.

The CDR3 protein is CASREGWMTNTEAFF. The CDR3 DNA reads TGTGCCAGCCGGGAGGGGTGGATGACGAACACTGAAGCTTTCTTT. The chain joins TRBV19 to TRBJ1-1, with a weak D call TRBD1 (5 bases). The CDR3 covers 15 residues. CDR1 is LNHDA, CDR2 SQIVND, per germline (reference sequence). With 9 bases removed from V and 1 base from J, the gap between germline ends came to 18 bases.

V usage is TRBV6-5 and J usage is TRBJ2-1; D gene ambiguous. Germline loops: CDR1 MNHEY, CDR2 SVGAGI. CDR3 length: 15 amino acids. The V end lost 2 bases, the J end lost 0 bases, and 8 bases lay between the germline ends. The CDR3 DNA reads as TGTGCCAGCAGTTACGACCGAAGCTCCTACAATGAGCAGTTCTTC. It encodes CASSYDRSSYNEQFF.

This chain links TRBV5-1 with TRBJ1-2; 10 nucleotides agree with TRBD1. The trim removed 1 base at V and 1 base at J, leaving 13 bases unmatched. The CDR3 extends over 19 amino acids. Germline V gene lookup returns CDR1 SGHRS and CDR2 YFSETQ. CDR3 nucleotides: TGCGCCAGCAGCTTGAGCCCGCTCCGGGACAGGGGCCGTAACTATGGCTACACCTTC. It yields the protein CASSLSPLRDRGRNYGYTF. The complete variable domain, with remaining parts taken from reference TRBV5-1 and TRBJ1-2, reads KAGVTQTPRYLIKTRGQQVTLSCSPISGHRSVSWYQQTPGQGLQFLFEYFSETQRNKGNFPGRFSGRQFSNSRSEMNVSTLELGDSALYLCASSLSPLRDRGRNYGYTFGSGTRLTVV.

J is TRBJ1-1 and V is TRBV7-6; no clear D. V lost 4 bases and J lost 1, with 7 bases in between. The CDR3 has 13 residues. CDR1 and CDR2 from the germline V gene are SGHVS and FNYEAQ. CDR3 loop: CASSSTENTEAFF. The CDR3 region has the DNA TGTGCCAGCAGCTCAACAGAGAACACTGAAGCTTTCTTT.

The table lists this clone with a count of one. This rearrangement joins TRBV19 to TRBJ1-2; TRBD1 matches at 11 bases. Losses at the gene ends were 4 bases for V and 1 base for J; bases not matched to a gene: 2. Germline loops: CDR1 LNHDA, CDR2 SQIVND (reference sequence). The CDR3 is made up of 15 amino acids. The CDR3 sequence: CASSTGQGDNYGYTF. CDR3 DNA sequence: TGTGCCAGTAGTACGGGACAGGGGGATAACTATGGCTACACCTTC. Looking up the rest from reference TRBV19 and TRBJ1-2 gives the full variable domain: DGGITQSPKYLFRKEGQNVTLSCEQNLNHDAMYWYRQDPGQGLRLIYYSQIVNDFQKGDIAEGYSVSREKKESFPLTVTSAQKNPTAFYLCASSTGQGDNYGYTFGSGTRLTVV.

This chain connects TRBV19 to TRBJ1-1; 7 bases agree with TRBD1. CDR1 and CDR2 from the germline V gene are LNHDA and SQIVND (reference sequence). The CDR3 spans 15 residues. Trimming removed 6 bases from V and 2 bases from J; junction bases left unmatched: 9. The CDR3 region is CASRSRDSFNTEAFF. The CDR3 DNA follows: TGTGCCAGTAGGAGCCGGGACAGTTTTAACACTGAAGCTTTCTTT. Supplemented by reference TRBV19 and TRBJ1-1, the full variable domain reads DGGITQSPKYLFRKEGQNVTLSCEQNLNHDAMYWYRQDPGQGLRLIYYSQIVNDFQKGDIAEGYSVSREKKESFPLTVTSAQKNPTAFYLCASRSRDSFNTEAFFGQGTRLTVV.

The rearrangement joins TRBV11-2 to TRBJ1-6; possible D gene TRBD1, 5 bases. The germline gives CDR1 SGHAT, CDR2 FQNNGV. This CDR3 has 16 residues. Trimming left V 1 base short and J 6 bases short, with 13 bases between. CDR3 amino acids: CASSLVSQGRNSPLHF. CDR3 DNA: TGTGCCAGCAGCTTAGTCTCGCAGGGACGTAATTCACCCCTCCACTTT.

V and J are TRBV7-9 and TRBJ2-1, with 8 bases that match TRBD2. The length of the CDR3 is 15 residues. Germline values: CDR1 SEHNR, CDR2 FQNEAQ (reference sequence). With 5 bases clipped from V and 11 bases from J, the junction kept 14 bases outside the gene matches. The CDR3 sequence: CASSLGTSLSIKQFF. CDR3 nucleotides: TGTGCCAGCAGCCTCGGGACTAGTCTCTCAATCAAGCAGTTCTTC.

The chain joins TRBV25-1 to TRBJ1-6; D ambiguous. The CDR3 loop spans 17 amino acids. The V gene's germline CDR1 is MGHDK and CDR2 SYGVNS. V lost 1 base and J 0 bases, leaving 10 bases between the germline ends. The CDR3 is CASSESVQISYNSPLHF. CDR3 nucleotides: TGTGCCAGCAGTGAATCGGTGCAAATCTCCTATAATTCACCCCTCCACTTT.

This chain links TRBV7-2 with TRBJ1-1, with 8 bases that match TRBD1. Unmatched junction bases numbered 6, after V lost 4 bases and J lost 2 bases. This CDR3 comprises 15 residues. Germline CDR1 is SGHTA and CDR2 is FQGNSA. In DNA form, the CDR3 reads TGTGCCAGCAGCTCCGACAGGGGCCGAAACACTGAAGCTTTCTTT. Translated, it gives CASSSDRGRNTEAFF.

V gene TRBV5-1 combines with J gene TRBJ2-2; 11 bases fit TRBD2. The CDR3 consists of 15 residues. Unmatched junction bases numbered 6, after V lost 5 bases and J lost 6 bases. CDR1 is SGHRS, CDR2 YFSETQ, per germline. The CDR3 loop reads CASRATSGVAGELFF. The CDR3 coding sequence is TGCGCCAGCAGGGCGACTAGCGGGGTCGCCGGGGAGCTGTTTTTT.

V and J are TRBV7-6 and TRBJ1-4; D call uncertain. Per the germline V gene, CDR1 is SGHVS and CDR2 is FNYEAQ. The CDR3 runs to 15 residues. V was pared by 4 bases and J by 0 bases, with 9 bases between. The CDR3 loop is CASSSKVSTNEKLFF. The CDR3 nucleotides are TGTGCCAGCAGCTCAAAAGTATCAACTAATGAAAAACTGTTTTTT.

This clone was counted once. The rearrangement joins TRBV7-7 to TRBJ2-1, with D possibly TRBD1 on 6 matching bases. Trimming shortened V by 5 bases and J by 4 bases, and 15 bases separated the two germline ends. Germline lookup yields CDR1 SSHAT and CDR2 FNYEAQ (reference sequence). The CDR3 is made up of 15 amino acids. CDR3 sequence (DNA): TGTGCCAGCAGCCCAATGGGGGCGATGTACAATGAGCAGTTCTTC. This encodes CASSPMGAMYNEQFF. Full variable domain (missing parts from reference TRBV7-7 and TRBJ2-1): GAGVSQSPRYKVTKRGQDVTLRCDPISSHATLYWYQQALGQGPEFLTYFNYEAQPDKSGLPSDRFSAERPEGSISTLTIQRTEQRDSAMYRCASSPMGAMYNEQFFGPGTRLTVL.

This chain connects TRBV29-1 to TRBJ2-7; 8 nucleotides line up with TRBD1. The CDR3 sequence is 14 residues long. CDR1 SQVTM and CDR2 ANQGSEA come from the germline V gene. The junction had 12 bases not matched to a gene; V was cut back by 7 bases and J by 4 bases. The CDR3 loop reads CSAAPGTGPYEQYF. For the CDR3, the DNA is TGCAGCGCCGCCCCCGGGACAGGTCCTTACGAGCAGTACTTC.

The V call is TRBV30, the J call TRBJ1-1; TRBD1 aligns across 7 bases. This CDR3 region has 16 residues. J gave up 0 bases and V 0 bases, and 7 bases lay outside the gene matches. Germline CDR1 is GTSNPN and CDR2 is SVGIG (reference sequence). CDR3 nucleotides: TGTGCCTGGAGTGTACTGACAGGGAAGATGAACACTGAAGCTTTCTTT. It translates to CAWSVLTGKMNTEAFF. The full variable domain, in which reference TRBV30 and TRBJ1-1 provide the parts outside the CDR3, is SQTIHQWPATLVQPVGSPLSLECTVEGTSNPNLYWYRQAAGRGLQLLFYSVGIGQISSEVPQNLSASRPQDRQFILSSKKLLLSDSGFYLCAWSVLTGKMNTEAFFGQGTRLTVV.